Below are 17 T cell receptor beta chains sequenced from a single sample in a study of a mutant IDH1 vaccine in newly diagnosed glioma. Repertoires were generated with immunoSEQ multiplex PCR, while TCRdb's copy carries only in-frame clones and drops some. The repertoire holds roughly 50,000 clones, with approximately 80% as singletons. Time point specified: baseline, week 1 (first vaccination visit). Treatment: pre-vaccination baseline after standard-of-care therapy. The sequencing used PBMCs, collected from a glioma patient treated with radiotherapy, temozolomide or both. Receptors were obtained from a man between 18 and 29 years old with glioma.

This clone is medium-sized by share. The chain recombines TRBV5-8 with TRBJ2-7; D tentatively fits TRBD1 or TRBD2 (5 bases each). Between the trimmed V and J ends, which lost 4 bases and 6 bases, there was a span of 17 bases. There are 14 residues in the CDR3. Germline CDR1 and CDR2: SGHTS and YDEGEE. The CDR3 sequence is CASSTGTFFSEQYF. The CDR3 coding sequence is TGTGCCAGCAGCACGGGGACGTTTTTCTCCGAGCAGTACTTC.

This clone has only one observation. The chain couples TRBV9 to TRBJ2-1; D not resolved. The germline V gene encodes CDR1 SGDLS and CDR2 YYNGEE. Trimming removed 2 bases from V and 6 bases from J, with 6 bases in between. CDR3 length: 12 residues. The CDR3 loop is CASSVGVNEQFF. DNA for the CDR3: TGTGCCAGCAGCGTGGGTGTCAATGAGCAGTTCTTC.

The V call is TRBV6-5, the J call TRBJ1-2; tentatively, D is TRBD1 (5 bases). The CDR3 consists of 13 residues. CDR1 is MNHEY and CDR2 is SVGAGI in the germline V gene. V lost 7 bases to trimming and J lost 3 bases, with 12 bases between them. The CDR3 protein is CASNPGGDYGYTF. DNA of the CDR3: TGTGCCAGCAACCCGGGGGGGGACTATGGCTACACCTTC.

DNA of the CDR3: TGTGCCAGCAGTGAAGGGTACATCTATAGCAATCAGCCCCAGCATTTT. Its translation is CASSEGYIYSNQPQHF. J is TRBJ1-5 and V is TRBV6-1; no definite D call. Trimming stripped 1 base from V and 0 bases from J, with 10 bases between. The CDR3 length is 16 residues. Looked up from germline, CDR1 is MNHNS and CDR2 is SASEGT.

CDR3 sequence: CASSFQQGEFYGYTF. The CDR3 DNA follows: TGTGCCAGCAGCTTTCAACAGGGGGAATTCTATGGCTACACCTTC. The rearrangement uses TRBV7-9 and TRBJ1-2, with 8 bases aligning to TRBD1. The V gene end was trimmed by 3 bases and the J gene end by 4 bases; junction bases not matched to a gene: 7. Germline values: CDR1 SEHNR, CDR2 FQNEAQ (reference sequence). This CDR3 has 15 residues.

V gene TRBV25-1 combines with J gene TRBJ1-1; no clear D gene. Deletions cut 1 base from V and 5 bases from J, with 14 bases between. This CDR3 comprises 15 residues. Germline CDR1 MGHDK, CDR2 SYGVNS. The CDR3 protein is CASSEWSGLGTEAFF. The CDR3 bases are TGTGCCAGCAGTGAATGGAGCGGCCTCGGTACTGAAGCTTTCTTT.

The rearrangement joins TRBV27 to TRBJ2-7; 10 bases agree with TRBD2. After removal of 3 bases from V and 4 bases from J, the junction contained 0 bases not matched to a gene. The CDR3 contains 13 residues. Germline lookup yields CDR1 MNHEY and CDR2 SMNVEV (reference sequence). The CDR3 region has the DNA TGTGCCAGCAGTTTTAGCGGGGGGTACGAGCAGTACTTC. Translation: CASSFSGGYEQYF.

The chain couples TRBV12-5 to TRBJ2-2; TRBD2 aligns across 15 bases. The CDR3 extends over 18 amino acids. Germline assignment: CDR1 LGHNT and CDR2 FRNRAP. J lost 4 bases, V lost 2 bases, and 5 bases had no gene match. The CDR3 DNA sequence: TGTGCTAGTGGTTTGTGGACTAGCGGGGGGGCGGGCACCGGGGAGCTGTTTTTT. Translation gives CASGLWTSGGAGTGELFF.

This chain joins TRBV7-2 and TRBJ1-5; 10 nucleotides align to TRBD1. Germline CDR1 SGHTA, CDR2 FQGNSA. With 4 bases clipped from V and 2 bases from J, the junction kept 2 bases outside the gene matches. CDR3 length equals 15 residues. CDR3: CASSSGTGGNQPQHF. CDR3 nucleotides: TGTGCCAGCAGCTCCGGGACAGGGGGCAATCAGCCCCAGCATTTT.

The chain links TRBV2 to TRBJ1-1, with D perhaps TRBD1 (5 bases). Trimming cost V 6 bases and J 10 bases, with 24 bases left between them. The germline V gene encodes CDR1 SNHLY and CDR2 FYNNEI. This CDR3 has 15 amino acids. CDR3 nucleotides: TGTGCCAGCAGCGCTGTTGACGAGGGGCCCCACGGAGCTTTCTTT. Translated, it gives CASSAVDEGPHGAFF.

The chain employs TRBV5-4 and TRBJ2-7; D tentatively reads TRBD1 or TRBD2 (5 bases each). The CDR3 spans 12 residues. Germline V gives CDR1 SGHNT, CDR2 YYREEE (reference sequence). Trimming stripped 4 bases from V and 7 bases from J, with 12 bases between. For the CDR3, the DNA is TGTGCCAGCAGCCCGGACACGGGGGAGCAGTACTTC. Translating it yields CASSPDTGEQYF.

V and J are TRBV5-6 and TRBJ1-5; perhaps TRBD1 as D (5 bases). Trimming stripped 4 bases from V and 6 bases from J, with 14 bases between. This CDR3 is built from 14 residues. Germline-derived CDR1 and CDR2 are SGHDT and YYEEEE. The CDR3 bases are TGTGCCAGCAGCCCCAACGGGGGAGGTCAGCCCCAGCATTTT. This encodes CASSPNGGGQPQHF.

V and J are TRBV30 and TRBJ1-2; D uncertain. Trimming cost V 0 bases and J 4 bases, with 12 bases left between them. Germline V CDR1 and CDR2: GTSNPN, SVGIG (reference sequence). This CDR3 region has 14 residues. The CDR3 coding sequence is TGTGCCTGGAGTGTACAAAGGCCTCTCTATGGCTACACCTTC. It is translated as CAWSVQRPLYGYTF.

The chain combines TRBV5-4 with TRBJ1-1; D not certain. This CDR3 is 13 amino acids long. The V end lost 3 bases, the J end lost 5 bases, and 11 bases lay between the germline ends. Germline V gene sequence: CDR1 SGHNT, CDR2 YYREEE (reference sequence). CDR3: CASSSSLGTEAFF. Written as DNA, the CDR3 is TGTGCCAGCAGCTCATCACTGGGAACTGAAGCTTTCTTT. Full variable domain (remainder filled in from reference TRBV5-4 and TRBJ1-1): ETGVTQSPTHLIKTRGQQVTLRCSSQSGHNTVSWYQQALGQGPQFIFQYYREEENGRGNFPPRFSGLQFPNYSSELNVNALELDDSALYLCASSSSLGTEAFFGQGTRLTVV.

The chain couples TRBV4-3 to TRBJ1-2; D is unresolved. V was shortened by 1 base and J by 4 bases, with 10 bases between the two germline ends. CDR3 length: 14 residues. The germline V gene encodes CDR1 LGHNA and CDR2 YSLEER. The CDR3 region is CASSQGGDVYGYTF. The DNA for the CDR3 is TGCGCCAGCAGCCAAGGGGGAGACGTCTATGGCTACACCTTC.

This clone was picked up one time. The CDR3 nucleotides read TGTGCCAGCAGCCAAGGGTCAGGGGAAGAGACCCAGTACTTC. Amino acid sequence: CASSQGSGEETQYF. The chain links TRBV4-2 to TRBJ2-5; possibly TRBD1 for D (6 bases). Between the trimmed V and J ends, which lost 1 base and 3 bases, there was a span of 9 bases. CDR1 and CDR2 from the germline V gene are LGHNA and YNFKEQ. This CDR3 comprises 14 residues.

The chain uses TRBV4-1 and TRBJ1-2, with 7 bases that match TRBD1. Losses at the gene ends were 4 bases for V and 8 bases for J; bases not matched to a gene: 13. CDR1 is MGHRA, CDR2 YSYEKL, per germline. The CDR3 is 15 amino acids. The CDR3 loop is CASSPVQGVISGYTF. CDR3 nucleotides: TGCGCCAGCAGCCCCGTGCAGGGGGTAATTAGCGGCTACACCTTC.